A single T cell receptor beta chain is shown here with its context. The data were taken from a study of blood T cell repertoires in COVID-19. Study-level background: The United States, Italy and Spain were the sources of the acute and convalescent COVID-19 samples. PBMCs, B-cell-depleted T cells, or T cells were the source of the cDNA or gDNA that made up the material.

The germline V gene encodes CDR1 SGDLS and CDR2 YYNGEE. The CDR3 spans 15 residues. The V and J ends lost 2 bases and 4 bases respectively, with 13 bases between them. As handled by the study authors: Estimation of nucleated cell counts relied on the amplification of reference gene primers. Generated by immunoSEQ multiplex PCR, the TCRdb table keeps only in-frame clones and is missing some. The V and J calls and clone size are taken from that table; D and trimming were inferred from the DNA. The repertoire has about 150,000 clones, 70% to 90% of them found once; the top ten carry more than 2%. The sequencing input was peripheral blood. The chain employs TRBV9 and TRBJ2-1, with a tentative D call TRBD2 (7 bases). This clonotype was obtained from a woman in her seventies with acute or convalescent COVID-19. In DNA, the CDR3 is TGTGCCAGCAGCGTTGGGGGGGCCAAATACAATGAGCAGTTCTTC. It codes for CASSVGGAKYNEQFF.